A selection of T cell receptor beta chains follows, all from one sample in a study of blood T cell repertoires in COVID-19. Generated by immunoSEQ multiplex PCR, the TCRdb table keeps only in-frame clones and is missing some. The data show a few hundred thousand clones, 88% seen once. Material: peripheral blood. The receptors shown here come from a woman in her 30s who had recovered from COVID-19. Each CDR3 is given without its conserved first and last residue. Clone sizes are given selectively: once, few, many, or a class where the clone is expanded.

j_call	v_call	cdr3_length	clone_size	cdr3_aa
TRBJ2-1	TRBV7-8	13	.	ASSLAGGPHGEQF
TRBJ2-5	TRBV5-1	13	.	ASSGSGDYQETQY
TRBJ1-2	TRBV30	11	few	AWGGQFNYGYT
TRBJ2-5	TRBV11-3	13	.	ASSLDPAPGETQY
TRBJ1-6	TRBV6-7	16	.	ASRHPVRVSSYNSPLH
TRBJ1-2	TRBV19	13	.	ASSIGGQGRLGYT
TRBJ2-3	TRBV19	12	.	ASDSGGPSDTQY
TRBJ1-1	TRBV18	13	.	ASSGTDRPYLGAF
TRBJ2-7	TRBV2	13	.	ASSDPDRGRYEQY
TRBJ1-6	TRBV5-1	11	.	ASSPTGNSPLH
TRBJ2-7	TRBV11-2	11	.	ASSTRQTYEQY
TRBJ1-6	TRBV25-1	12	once	ASRPQGSFAPLH
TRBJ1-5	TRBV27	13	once	ASSPSGREDQPQH
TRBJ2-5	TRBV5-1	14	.	ASSFRDYPALETQY
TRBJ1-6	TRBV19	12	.	ASSWGQDVGPLH
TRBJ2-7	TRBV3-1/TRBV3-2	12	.	AIRYRDRGHEQY
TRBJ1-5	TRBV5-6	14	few	ASSSLTAGGGQPQH
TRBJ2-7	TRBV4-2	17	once	ASSPSELADYPSTYEQY